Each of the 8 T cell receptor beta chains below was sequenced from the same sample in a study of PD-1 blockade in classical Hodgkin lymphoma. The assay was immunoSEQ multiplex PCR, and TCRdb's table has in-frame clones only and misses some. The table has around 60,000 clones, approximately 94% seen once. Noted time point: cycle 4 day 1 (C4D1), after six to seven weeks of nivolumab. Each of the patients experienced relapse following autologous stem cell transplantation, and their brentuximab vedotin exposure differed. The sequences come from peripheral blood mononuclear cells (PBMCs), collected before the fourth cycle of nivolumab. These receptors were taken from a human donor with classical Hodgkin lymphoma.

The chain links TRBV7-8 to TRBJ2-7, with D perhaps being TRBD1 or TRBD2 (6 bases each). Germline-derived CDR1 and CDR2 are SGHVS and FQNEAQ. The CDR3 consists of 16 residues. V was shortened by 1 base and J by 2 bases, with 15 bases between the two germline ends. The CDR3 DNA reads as TGTGCCAGCAGCTTAGATGAGGGGGGTAGACCCTACGAGCAGTACTTC. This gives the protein CASSLDEGGRPYEQYF. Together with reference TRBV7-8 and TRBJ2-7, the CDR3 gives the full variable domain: GAGVSQSPRYKVAKRGQDVALRCDPISGHVSLFWYQQALGQGPEFLTYFQNEAQLDKSGLPSDRFFAERPEGSVSTLKIQRTQQEDSAVYLCASSLDEGGRPYEQYFGPGTRLTVT.

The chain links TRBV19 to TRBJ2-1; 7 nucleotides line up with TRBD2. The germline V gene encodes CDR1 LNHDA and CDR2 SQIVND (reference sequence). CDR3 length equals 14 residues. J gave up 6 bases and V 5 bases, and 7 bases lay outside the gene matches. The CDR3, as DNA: TGTGCCAGTAGTGTCCAGCCGGGAGGCAATGAGCAGTTCTTC. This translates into CASSVQPGGNEQFF.

CDR3 amino acids: CSARPRETQYF. The CDR3 region has the DNA TGCAGTGCTAGACCCCGAGAGACCCAGTACTTC. The chain combines TRBV20-1 with TRBJ2-5; D remains ambiguous. The CDR3 is made up of 11 amino acids. Germline V gene sequence: CDR1 DFQATT, CDR2 SNEGSKA (reference sequence). V was cut by 2 bases and J by 4 bases, with 5 bases left in between.

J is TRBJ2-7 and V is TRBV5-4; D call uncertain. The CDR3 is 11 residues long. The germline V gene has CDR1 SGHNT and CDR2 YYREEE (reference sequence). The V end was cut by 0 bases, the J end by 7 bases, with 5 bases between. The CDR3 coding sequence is TGTGCCAGCAGCTTGGCGAGTGAGCAGTACTTC. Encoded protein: CASSLASEQYF.

The CDR3 DNA reads as TGTGCCAGCAGCCAAGGTGCCAGCGGGGGAGAAGAGACCCAGTACTTC. Amino acids: CASSQGASGGEETQYF. This rearrangement joins TRBV4-2 to TRBJ2-5; 8 nucleotides align to TRBD2. Germline trimming cut 1 base from V and 3 bases from J; bases unmatched to any gene: 7. This CDR3 region has 16 residues. The germline gives CDR1 LGHNA, CDR2 YNFKEQ.

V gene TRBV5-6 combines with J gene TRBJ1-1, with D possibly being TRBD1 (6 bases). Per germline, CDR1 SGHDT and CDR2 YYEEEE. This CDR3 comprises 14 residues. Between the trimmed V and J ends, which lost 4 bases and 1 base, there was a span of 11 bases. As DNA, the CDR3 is TGTGCCAGCAGCGTAATAGGGGGGAACACTGAAGCTTTCTTT. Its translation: CASSVIGGNTEAFF.

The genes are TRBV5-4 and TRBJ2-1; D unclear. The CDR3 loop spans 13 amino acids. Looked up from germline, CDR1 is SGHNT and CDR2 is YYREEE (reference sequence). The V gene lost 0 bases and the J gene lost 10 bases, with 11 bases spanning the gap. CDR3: CASSLVLTTEQFF. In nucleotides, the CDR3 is TGTGCCAGCAGCTTGGTTCTGACGACCGAGCAGTTCTTC.

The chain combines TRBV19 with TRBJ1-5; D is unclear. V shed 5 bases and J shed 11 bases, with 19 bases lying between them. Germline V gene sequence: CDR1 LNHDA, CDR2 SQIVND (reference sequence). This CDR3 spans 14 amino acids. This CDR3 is CASSPALDRGTQHF. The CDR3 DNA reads TGTGCCAGTAGTCCCGCATTGGATAGAGGGACCCAGCATTTT.